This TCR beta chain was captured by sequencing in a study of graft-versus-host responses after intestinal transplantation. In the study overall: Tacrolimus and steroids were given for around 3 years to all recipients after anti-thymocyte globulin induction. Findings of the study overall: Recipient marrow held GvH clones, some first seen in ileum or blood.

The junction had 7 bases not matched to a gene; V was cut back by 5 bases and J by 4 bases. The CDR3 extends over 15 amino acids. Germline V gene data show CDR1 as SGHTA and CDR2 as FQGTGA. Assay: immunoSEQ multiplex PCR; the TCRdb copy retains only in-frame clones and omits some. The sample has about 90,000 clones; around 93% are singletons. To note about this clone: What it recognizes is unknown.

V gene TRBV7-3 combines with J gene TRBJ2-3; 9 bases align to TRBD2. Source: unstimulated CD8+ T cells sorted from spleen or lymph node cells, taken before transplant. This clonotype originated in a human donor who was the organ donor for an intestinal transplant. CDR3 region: CASSLIAGAPDTQYF. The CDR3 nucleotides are TGTGCCAGCAGCCTCATAGCGGGGGCCCCAGATACGCAGTATTTT.